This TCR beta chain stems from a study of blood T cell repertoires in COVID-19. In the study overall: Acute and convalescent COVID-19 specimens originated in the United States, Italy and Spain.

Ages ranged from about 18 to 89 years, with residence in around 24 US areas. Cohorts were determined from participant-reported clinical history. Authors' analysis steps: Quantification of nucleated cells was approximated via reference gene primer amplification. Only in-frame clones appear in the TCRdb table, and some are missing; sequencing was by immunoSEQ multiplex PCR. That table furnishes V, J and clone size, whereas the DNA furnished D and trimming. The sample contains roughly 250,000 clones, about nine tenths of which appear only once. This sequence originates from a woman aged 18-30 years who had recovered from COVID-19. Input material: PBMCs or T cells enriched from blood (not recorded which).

As DNA, the CDR3 is TGTGCCAGTAGTATGACAGGGTTCACTGAAGCTTTCTTT. Protein product: CASSMTGFTEAFF. The chain links TRBV19 to TRBJ1-1; TRBD1 agrees at 7 bases. V lost 3 bases and J lost 4; bases outside the gene matches: 2. Germline CDR1 and CDR2: LNHDA and SQIVND (reference sequence). CDR3 length: 13 amino acids.